What follows are 32 T cell receptor beta chains derived from one specimen sequenced in a study of blood T cell repertoires in COVID-19 (dated by TCRdb to the early 2020s). Receptors were amplified or captured by the immunoSEQ multiplex PCR assay. TCRdb carries this immuneACCESS record with in-frame sequences only. Its versions omit some clonotypes, under half of them owing to an unresolved V gene in the studies checked, with the rest unexplained. Recorded for this sample are about 180,000 clones; over 70% of them occurred a single time. Together, the top ten hold approximately 14% of the sample. Sequencing used PBMCs or T cells enriched from blood (not recorded which). These receptors were taken from a man between 60 and 75 years old who had been exposed to COVID-19.

In its sample, this clone was seen once. The chain couples TRBV6-1 to TRBJ1-3; 8 positions agree with TRBD1. The germline CDR1 and CDR2 sequences are MNHNS and SASEGT. V dropped 6 bases and J dropped 3; count of bases not matched to a gene: 4. There are 14 residues in the CDR3. The CDR3 spells CASRIQGDGNTIYF. In DNA form, the CDR3 reads TGTGCCAGCAGGATACAGGGGGATGGAAACACCATATATTTT.

This chain joins TRBV30 and TRBJ2-3, with D possibly matching TRBD1 (5 bases). The CDR3 runs 12 residues. V was clipped by 0 bases and J by 5 bases, with 6 bases between them. Germline V gene lookup returns CDR1 GTSNPN and CDR2 SVGIG (reference sequence). In DNA form, the CDR3 reads TGTGCCTGGAGTGTGCAGGGAGATACGCAGTATTTT. Translation: CAWSVQGDTQYF.

The CDR3 DNA reads as TGCGCCAGCAGCCACCCCAGCGGGAGTTCCTACAATGAGCAGTTCTTC. Protein product: CASSHPSGSSYNEQFF. This chain joins TRBV4-1 and TRBJ2-1, with TRBD2 matching 8 bases. The trim removed 3 bases at V and 1 base at J, leaving 5 bases unmatched. Per the germline V gene, CDR1 is MGHRA and CDR2 is YSYEKL. The CDR3 spans 16 residues.

The chain carries TRBV6-6 and TRBJ2-7; weak D call: TRBD2 (6 bases). The CDR3 loop spans 16 amino acids. Germline loops: CDR1 MNHNY, CDR2 SVGAGI (reference sequence). V was clipped by 0 bases and J by 1 base, with 13 bases between them. DNA for the CDR3: TGTGCCAGCAGTTACTCTCAGGGCGCGGGATCCTACGAGCAGTACTTC. This codes for CASSYSQGAGSYEQYF.

The rearrangement joins TRBV12-5 to TRBJ2-1; 7 bases map to TRBD2. CDR1 and CDR2 (germline): LGHNT, FRNRAP. V shed 0 bases, J shed 9 bases, and the junction held 8 bases outside the gene matches. The CDR3 sequence is 15 residues long. CDR3 region: CASGLVHGGSAEQFF. The CDR3 DNA reads TGTGCTAGTGGTTTGGTACACGGCGGGAGCGCTGAGCAGTTCTTC.

The V and J genes are TRBV5-6 and TRBJ2-7; D gene unclear. Germline lookup yields CDR1 SGHDT and CDR2 YYEEEE. V gave up 1 base and J gave up 0 bases, with 14 bases separating them. The CDR3 contains 16 residues. The CDR3 nucleotides read TGTGCCAGCAGCTTGCCCGGCGGAATGAGCTCCTACGAGCAGTACTTC. Its translation is CASSLPGGMSSYEQYF.

V and J are TRBV2 and TRBJ2-2; maybe TRBD1 (6 bases). Germline V gene sequence: CDR1 SNHLY, CDR2 FYNNEI. Between the trimmed V and J ends, which lost 6 bases and 7 bases, there was a span of 9 bases. The CDR3 has 12 amino acids. This CDR3 reads CASRIRGGELFF. CDR3 coding DNA: TGTGCCAGCAGGATCAGGGGCGGGGAGCTGTTTTTT.

The rearrangement links TRBV2 to TRBJ1-5; 12 nucleotides agree with TRBD1. With V trimmed by 5 bases and J by 3 bases, 2 bases remained unmatched. This CDR3 spans 15 amino acids. The V gene's germline CDR1 is SNHLY and CDR2 FYNNEI. CDR3 DNA: TGTGCCAGCAGTCGGGACAGGGGGCTCAATCAGCCCCAGCATTTT. Translated: CASSRDRGLNQPQHF.

J is TRBJ1-2 and V is TRBV5-1; no clear D. Germline V gene data show CDR1 as SGHRS and CDR2 as YFSETQ. V dropped 0 bases and J dropped 2 bases, with 8 bases sitting between them. This CDR3 spans 14 amino acids. The CDR3 here is CASSLATSNYGYTF. The CDR3 DNA is TGCGCCAGCAGCTTGGCTACGTCAAACTATGGCTACACCTTC.

This clone occurred a few times. The chain recombines TRBV6-6 with TRBJ2-7, with 12 positions matching TRBD2. The junction had 15 bases not matched to a gene; V was cut back by 5 bases and J by 4 bases. This CDR3 has 18 amino acids. Germline CDR1 is MNHNY and CDR2 is SVGAGI (reference sequence). The CDR3 DNA reads TGTGCCAGCAGTCCCACGGTGTCGACTAGCGGGAGCTCGTACGAGCAGTACTTC. Protein product: CASSPTVSTSGSSYEQYF.

This clone was seen more than once but under ten times. This chain connects TRBV6-4 to TRBJ2-1; 7 positions match TRBD1. The CDR3 has 15 amino acids. V was clipped by 0 bases and J by 9 bases; unmatched bases: 8. CDR1 is MRHNA, CDR2 SNTAGT, per germline. As DNA, the CDR3 is TGTGCCAGCAGTGACTCGAACAGGGGAGCAGGTGAGCAGTTCTTC. Its translation: CASSDSNRGAGEQFF.

The chain has TRBV5-1 and TRBJ2-5; D is unresolved. The V gene's germline CDR1 is SGHRS and CDR2 YFSETQ. This CDR3 is built from 13 residues. V was clipped by 0 bases and J by 2 bases, with 5 bases between them. CDR3 nucleotide sequence: TGCGCCAGCAGCTTGGACCGGCAAGAGACCCAGTACTTC. Residues: CASSLDRQETQYF.

The CDR3 coding sequence is TGCAGCGCTTTAGAAGGCACAGATACGCAGTATTTT. Translated, it gives CSALEGTDTQYF. The J gene is TRBJ2-3, the V gene TRBV29-1; D ambiguous. Trimming left V 7 bases short and J 1 base short, with 9 bases between. Looked up from germline, CDR1 is SQVTM and CDR2 is ANQGSEA. The CDR3 covers 12 residues.

V is TRBV7-9 and J is TRBJ2-5; D perhaps matches TRBD2 (5 bases). Deletions cut 2 bases from V and 5 bases from J, with 18 bases between. CDR1 is SEHNR and CDR2 is FQNEAQ in the germline V gene (reference sequence). This CDR3 is 16 amino acids long. The CDR3 nucleotides are TGTGCCAGCAGCTTAAGTAGTGGAAGAACTAGGGAGACCCAGTACTTC. Residues: CASSLSSGRTRETQYF.

J is TRBJ1-2 and V is TRBV7-9; possible D gene TRBD1, 5 bases. V was cut by 2 bases and J by 8 bases, with 15 bases left in between. Germline CDR1 reads SEHNR; CDR2 reads FQNEAQ (reference sequence). This CDR3 has 14 residues. CDR3: CASSLPPGGEGYTF. CDR3 bases: TGTGCCAGCAGCTTACCCCCGGGAGGGGAAGGCTACACCTTC.

The chain uses TRBV29-1 and TRBJ1-2; TRBD1 matches at 10 bases. The CDR3 length is 14 residues. Germline CDR1 reads SQVTM; CDR2 reads ANQGSEA. The CDR3 region has the DNA TGCACCGATCGAGGGACAGGGGTGGCCTATGGCTACACCTTC. It is translated as CTDRGTGVAYGYTF.

The chain combines TRBV4-1 with TRBJ2-2; TRBD1 agrees at 9 bases. V trimming: 4 bases; J trimming: 7 bases; junction bases outside the gene matches: 10. CDR3 length equals 16 residues. Germline CDR1 is MGHRA and CDR2 is YSYEKL. The CDR3 nucleotides read TGCGCCAGCAGCCCCTCACAGGGGGCGCGGGGCGGGGAGCTGTTTTTT. This encodes CASSPSQGARGGELFF.

The gene calls are TRBV6-5 and TRBJ1-2; D is possibly TRBD1 (6 bases). In germline, CDR1 is MNHEY, CDR2 SVGAGI. This CDR3 has 13 amino acids. V was pared by 6 bases and J by 5 bases, with 13 bases between. In DNA form, the CDR3 reads TGTGCCAGCAGCGTGGACAGTACTTATGGCTACACCTTC. This translates into CASSVDSTYGYTF.

This clone was counted only a few times. The CDR3 DNA reads TGCGCCAGCAGCTTCGGGACTAGCAGCTACGAGCAGTACTTC. Its protein product is CASSFGTSSYEQYF. The chain joins TRBV5-1 to TRBJ2-7; 9 bases align to TRBD2. Trimming at V came to 2 bases and at J to 3 bases, leaving 3 bases not matched to a gene. The germline gives CDR1 SGHRS, CDR2 YFSETQ. The CDR3 extends over 14 amino acids. The full variable domain, its missing parts supplied by reference TRBV5-1 and TRBJ2-7, is KAGVTQTPRYLIKTRGQQVTLSCSPISGHRSVSWYQQTPGQGLQFLFEYFSETQRNKGNFPGRFSGRQFSNSRSEMNVSTLELGDSALYLCASSFGTSSYEQYFGPGTRLTVT.

The gene calls are TRBV9 and TRBJ1-5; D gene ambiguous. V gave up 0 bases and J gave up 7 bases, with 14 bases separating them. Germline V CDR1 and CDR2: SGDLS, YYNGEE. This CDR3 spans 15 amino acids. For the CDR3, the DNA is TGTGCCAGCAGCGTAGACCCCAGCGGAGGGCAGCCCCAGCATTTT. The encoded protein is CASSVDPSGGQPQHF.

This chain connects TRBV29-1 to TRBJ2-1; weak D call: TRBD2 (6 bases). Trimming left V 1 base short and J 0 bases short, with 10 bases between. Germline V lookup: CDR1 SQVTM, CDR2 ANQGSEA. The CDR3 spans 15 residues. The CDR3 DNA sequence: TGCAGCGTTGAAGCTAGCGTGAGCTCCTACAATGAGCAGTTCTTC. It is translated as CSVEASVSSYNEQFF.

The chain combines TRBV11-2 with TRBJ1-6; 7 bases agree with TRBD1. The CDR3 spans 14 residues. Germline assignment: CDR1 SGHAT and CDR2 FQNNGV. V lost 2 bases and J lost 8; bases outside the gene matches: 3. The CDR3 DNA is TGTGCCAGCAGCTTAAGACAGGGTTATTCACCCCTCCACTTT. This gives the protein CASSLRQGYSPLHF.

This clone was seen just once. The chain has TRBV19 and TRBJ1-2, with 8 bases fitting TRBD1. Germline V CDR1 and CDR2: LNHDA, SQIVND (reference sequence). The CDR3 totals 12 residues. The junction had 1 base not matched to a gene; V was cut back by 2 bases and J by 8 bases. The CDR3 bases are TGTGCCAGTAGTATACGGGACAGGGGCTACACCTTC. Translating it yields CASSIRDRGYTF.

The rearrangement uses TRBV27 and TRBJ2-3; D gene uncertain. Germline CDR1 is MNHEY and CDR2 is SMNVEV (reference sequence). V was trimmed by 3 bases and J by 4 bases, leaving 11 bases between them. This CDR3 spans 14 amino acids. The CDR3 nucleotides are TGTGCCAGCAGTTTCGGTGACACCTCAGATACGCAGTATTTT. Amino acid sequence: CASSFGDTSDTQYF.

The chain joins TRBV29-1 to TRBJ2-7, with D perhaps TRBD1 (6 bases). The V gene's germline CDR1 is SQVTM and CDR2 ANQGSEA. This CDR3 region has 13 residues. Trimming left V 7 bases short and J 0 bases short, with 13 bases between. The CDR3 coding sequence is TGCAGCGGGGGGACACTCGGCTCCTACGAGCAGTACTTC. Protein sequence: CSGGTLGSYEQYF.

V is TRBV30 and J is TRBJ1-1; D not certain. With 0 bases removed from V and 5 bases from J, the gap between germline ends came to 16 bases. CDR3 size: 15 residues. Germline V gene sequence: CDR1 GTSNPN, CDR2 SVGIG (reference sequence). CDR3 nucleotides: TGTGCCTGGAGTGTTCACACCGTCCGGAGAACTGAAGCTTTCTTT. Its translation: CAWSVHTVRRTEAFF.

The chain is built from TRBV7-2 and TRBJ2-1, with 8 bases lining up with TRBD1. V trimming: 4 bases; J trimming: 7 bases; junction bases outside the gene matches: 6. The length of the CDR3 is 14 residues. Germline V gene sequence: CDR1 SGHTA, CDR2 FQGNSA. CDR3: CASSSYRGVNEQFF. The CDR3 DNA is TGTGCCAGCAGCTCCTACAGGGGGGTGAATGAGCAGTTCTTC.

This clone appeared once. This sequence joins TRBV30 and TRBJ1-1; D is unclear. Germline CDR1 reads GTSNPN; CDR2 reads SVGIG (reference sequence). The CDR3 has 14 amino acids. V was pared by 1 base and J by 9 bases, with 18 bases between. CDR3 region: CAWSGSGRKAQAFF. The CDR3 DNA reads as TGTGCCTGGAGTGGCTCGGGTAGGAAAGCCCAAGCTTTCTTT.

The J gene is TRBJ2-1, the V gene TRBV5-1, with 11 positions matching TRBD2. J lost 12 bases, V lost 3 bases, and 11 bases had no gene match. CDR3 length: 15 residues. Germline CDR1 and CDR2: SGHRS and YFSETQ. CDR3 region: CASSYGLAGEYGQFF. As DNA, the CDR3 is TGCGCCAGCAGCTACGGACTAGCGGGCGAATATGGGCAGTTCTTC.

The chain couples TRBV23-1 to TRBJ2-7; 12 bases fit TRBD2. TRBV23-1 is flagged as an ORF with uncertain function. The CDR3 is 23 residues long. V was clipped by 2 bases and J by 2 bases; unmatched bases: 25. CDR3 loop: CASSQPGLADELAGGPFPYEQYF. CDR3 coding DNA: TGCGCCAGCAGTCAACCGGGTCTTGCGGATGAACTAGCGGGAGGCCCCTTCCCCTACGAGCAGTACTTC.

In this sample, this clone turned up once. The genes are TRBV5-1 and TRBJ1-2; TRBD1 might be the D (5 bases). The V gene's germline CDR1 is SGHRS and CDR2 YFSETQ. This CDR3 comprises 15 residues. V lost 0 bases and J 4 bases, leaving 13 bases between the germline ends. The CDR3 protein is CASSLDGRVLYGYTF. The CDR3 DNA reads as TGCGCCAGCAGCTTGGATGGCAGGGTGCTCTATGGCTACACCTTC.

The J gene is TRBJ1-4, the V gene TRBV2; a weak D match, TRBD1 (6 bases). Germline values: CDR1 SNHLY, CDR2 FYNNEI. The ends were cut back, 4 bases at V and 7 bases at J, with 19 bases in the middle. The CDR3 spans 16 residues. The CDR3 region is CASSGQRGAAGEKLFF. The CDR3 nucleotides read TGTGCCAGCAGTGGTCAACGGGGGGCCGCTGGTGAAAAACTGTTTTTT. Drawing the rest from reference TRBV2 and TRBJ1-4, the complete variable domain is EPEVTQTPSHQVTQMGQEVILRCVPISNHLYFYWYRQILGQKVEFLVSFYNNEISEKSEIFDDQFSVERPDGSNFTLKIRSTKLEDSAMYFCASSGQRGAAGEKLFFGSGTQLSVL.